This T cell receptor beta chain appears in the sequencing data of a study of blood T cell repertoires in COVID-19. Study information: Samples of COVID-19 (acute and convalescent) were obtained from the United States, Italy and Spain. Sources were T cells, B-cell-depleted T cells, or PBMCs; the material itself was cDNA or gDNA.

The table lists this clone with a count of one. Germline CDR1 and CDR2: SNHLY and FYNNEI. Trimming took 4 bases from V and 0 from J, leaving 16 bases between them. The length of the CDR3 is 16 residues. As processed by the authors: Estimation of nucleated cell counts relied on the amplification of reference gene primers. The method was immunoSEQ multiplex PCR; TCRdb's version includes in-frame clones alone and lacks a portion of them. V and J calls and clone size follow that table, whereas D and trimming were derived from the DNA. The sample holds about 120,000 clones, 80% to 90% seen once. Sequences were obtained from peripheral blood. The chain uses TRBV2 and TRBJ2-7; D remains ambiguous. The sequence was obtained from a woman between 70 and 85 years old with acute or convalescent COVID-19. The CDR3 bases are TGTGCCAGCAGTGTAAGTCCGCGGTTTGTCTCCTACGAGCAGTACTTC. It is translated as CASSVSPRFVSYEQYF. The full variable domain, with the rest looked up from reference TRBV2 and TRBJ2-7, is EPEVTQTPSHQVTQMGQEVILRCVPISNHLYFYWYRQILGQKVEFLVSFYNNEISEKSEIFDDQFSVERPDGSNFTLKIRSTKLEDSAMYFCASSVSPRFVSYEQYFGPGTRLTVT.